These 12 T cell receptor beta chains were sequenced from one sample in a study of blood T cell repertoires in COVID-19 (dated by TCRdb to the early 2020s). Library prep was done by the immunoSEQ multiplex PCR assay. The clones in this table, taken by TCRdb from immuneACCESS, are in-frame only. Not every clone is retained; where verified, under half of the shortfall comes from an unresolved V gene, and the cause of the rest is unknown. The sample table lists approximately 200,000 clones, around 87% of them with a count of one. Together, the top ten hold about 6% of the sample. The sample was peripheral blood. These receptors were obtained from a man between 60 and 70 years old who had recovered from COVID-19.

V gene TRBV9 combines with J gene TRBJ2-3; maybe TRBD2 (5 bases). V was clipped by 0 bases and J by 1 base, with 15 bases between them. CDR1 is SGDLS and CDR2 is YYNGEE in the germline V gene. This CDR3 is built from 17 residues. CDR3 loop: CASSVGPLAGGTDTQYF. The CDR3 bases are TGTGCCAGCAGCGTAGGGCCTCTAGCTGGGGGCACAGATACGCAGTATTTT.

The J gene is TRBJ2-5, the V gene TRBV7-9; TRBD2 aligns across 9 bases. CDR3 size: 16 residues. Germline V gene sequence: CDR1 SEHNR, CDR2 FQNEAQ (reference sequence). V trimming: 3 bases; J trimming: 2 bases; junction bases outside the gene matches: 7. In DNA, the CDR3 is TGTGCCAGCAGCTTCCCGCCTAGCGGGGTGCAAGAGACCCAGTACTTC. It is translated as CASSFPPSGVQETQYF.

This clone was detected a few times. The J gene is TRBJ1-1, the V gene TRBV2, with 7 bases matching TRBD1. Germline V gives CDR1 SNHLY, CDR2 FYNNEI. The CDR3 totals 13 residues. The V segment lost 6 bases and the J segment 1 base; nucleotides outside the gene matches: 2. The DNA for the CDR3 is TGTGCCAGCAGGTACAGGGGGAACACTGAAGCTTTCTTT. It translates to CASRYRGNTEAFF.

The rearrangement joins TRBV5-1 to TRBJ1-1, with 10 bases fitting TRBD1. The trim removed 4 bases at V and 5 bases at J, leaving 11 bases unmatched. This CDR3 spans 16 amino acids. Germline lookup yields CDR1 SGHRS and CDR2 YFSETQ. Here the CDR3 DNA reads TGCGCCAGCAGCCCACGGACAGGGGGAGGGGTGACTGAAGCTTTCTTT. Translated, it gives CASSPRTGGGVTEAFF.

The chain joins TRBV3-1 (or the pseudogene TRBV3-2) to TRBJ2-2; 13 nucleotides line up with TRBD2. The V gene end was trimmed by 7 bases and the J gene end by 5 bases; junction bases not matched to a gene: 7. Germline V gives CDR1 LGHDT, CDR2 YNNKEL (reference sequence). This CDR3 is built from 16 residues. The CDR3 reads CASTGTSGKGTGELFF. CDR3 DNA sequence: TGTGCCAGCACCGGGACTAGCGGGAAGGGGACCGGGGAGCTGTTTTTT.

The chain is built from TRBV10-3 and TRBJ2-1, with TRBD1 identical over 9 bases. The CDR3 runs to 17 residues. The germline V gene has CDR1 ENHRY and CDR2 SYGVKD. Trimming at V came to 2 bases and at J to 10 bases, leaving 15 bases not matched to a gene. In nucleotides, the CDR3 is TGTGCCATCAGTGAGCCAACCGGGACAGGGAGGAATTACGAGCAGTTCTTC. Amino acid sequence: CAISEPTGTGRNYEQFF.

J is TRBJ2-1 and V is TRBV4-1; TRBD1 matches 10 bases. Trimming at V came to 1 base and at J to 1 base, leaving 4 bases not matched to a gene. Germline values: CDR1 MGHRA, CDR2 YSYEKL. CDR3 length: 17 amino acids. CDR3 nucleotide sequence: TGCGCCAGCAGCCAAGGGACAGGGGGGCTTTCCTACAATGAGCAGTTCTTC. It codes for CASSQGTGGLSYNEQFF.

The V gene is TRBV5-1, the J gene TRBJ1-1; D is possibly TRBD1 (5 bases). The CDR3 is 14 amino acids. V was shortened by 3 bases and J by 1 base, with 10 bases between the two germline ends. The V gene's germline CDR1 is SGHRS and CDR2 YFSETQ. The CDR3 DNA reads TGCGCCAGCAGCTGGGGCAGCCCGAACACTGAAGCTTTCTTT. Translated, it gives CASSWGSPNTEAFF.

The chain employs TRBV7-3 and TRBJ2-5, with 8 bases that match TRBD2. Unmatched junction bases numbered 8, after V lost 1 base and J lost 7 bases. The CDR3 contains 15 residues. Germline CDR1 SGHTA, CDR2 FQGTGA. The CDR3 coding sequence is TGTGCCAGCAGCTTAAGGGGGACTAGTGGGGGGACCCAGTACTTC. Translation gives CASSLRGTSGGTQYF.

The chain employs TRBV30 and TRBJ1-6; D gene ambiguous. The CDR3 has 16 residues. Trimming pared 0 bases from V and 4 bases from J, leaving 13 bases between. Germline V gene lookup returns CDR1 GTSNPN and CDR2 SVGIG (reference sequence). CDR3: CAWSVGGSLYNSPLHF. The CDR3 coding sequence is TGTGCCTGGAGTGTAGGCGGATCTCTATATAATTCACCCCTCCACTTT.

Only a few counts were recorded for this clone. V and J are TRBV7-9 and TRBJ2-7, with TRBD1 as a possible D gene (5 bases). Deletions cut 1 base from V and 3 bases from J, with 10 bases between. Germline CDR1 SEHNR, CDR2 FQNEAQ (reference sequence). The CDR3 is made up of 14 amino acids. The DNA for the CDR3 is TGTGCCAGCAGCTTAGGTCGGACAAACTACGAGCAGTACTTC. The encoded protein is CASSLGRTNYEQYF.

The rearrangement joins TRBV30 to TRBJ1-6, with 10 bases that match TRBD1. This CDR3 is built from 16 residues. Trimming took 5 bases from V and 0 from J; bases not matched to a gene: 4. Germline V CDR1 and CDR2: GTSNPN, SVGIG (reference sequence). CDR3 DNA sequence: TGTGCCTGGGACAGGGGGCAGAGCTCCTATAATTCACCCCTCCACTTT. Its protein product is CAWDRGQSSYNSPLHF.